The clone carrying this TCR beta chain was picked up many times. The source material, RNA transcripts, was used to amplify TCR beta CDR3 regions. The HTBI set primed first-round TCR CDR3 RT-PCR. TCRdb re-analysed the multiplex PCR reads in MiXCR, keeping a single row per CDR3 protein. The sample records 95,000 to 100,000 distinct CDR3 sequences, roughly 56% being singletons. The entry originates in a study of T cells in Graves' hyperthyroidism and ophthalmopathy. Patients were aged 18 to 65, had disease duration under 2 months, and had newly diagnosed hyperthyroidism. Patients with uncontrolled infections, other autoimmune diseases, pregnancy or lactation were excluded. The PBMCs were sourced from fresh peripheral blood (around 9.3 ml). Sequenced: blood. The receptor was isolated from a woman aged 40 to 49 with Graves' hyperthyroidism.

The CDR3 bases are TGCAGTAAGGGGGGGGCTTCTGACAATCAGCCCCAGCATTTT. Protein product: CSKGGASDNQPQHF. This chain joins TRBV20-1 and TRBJ1-5, with D maybe TRBD1 (6 bases). CDR3 length: 14 residues. The germline gives CDR1 DFQATT, CDR2 SNEGSKA (reference sequence). Deletions cut 8 bases from V and 3 bases from J, with 17 bases between.